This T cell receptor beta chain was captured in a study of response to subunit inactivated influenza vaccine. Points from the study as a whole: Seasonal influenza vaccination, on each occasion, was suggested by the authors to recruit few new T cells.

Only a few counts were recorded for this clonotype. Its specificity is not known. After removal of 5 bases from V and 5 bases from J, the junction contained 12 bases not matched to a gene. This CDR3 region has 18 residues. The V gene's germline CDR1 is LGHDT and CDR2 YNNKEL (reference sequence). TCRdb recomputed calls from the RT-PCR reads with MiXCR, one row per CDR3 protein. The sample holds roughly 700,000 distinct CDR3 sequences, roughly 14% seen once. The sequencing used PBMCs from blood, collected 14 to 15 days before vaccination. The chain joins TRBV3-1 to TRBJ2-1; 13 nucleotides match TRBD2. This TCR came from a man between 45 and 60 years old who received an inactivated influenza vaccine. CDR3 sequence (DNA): TGTGCCAGCAGCTTAGCTTTTCCGGGACTAGCGGGGAACAATGAGCAGTTCTTC. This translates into CASSLAFPGLAGNNEQFF.